These 24 T cell receptor beta chains came from one sample sequenced in a study of cytomegalovirus exposure and HLA in healthy donors. A multiplex PCR was run with 60 Vbeta primers and 13 Jbeta primers. TCRdb keeps only in-frame clones here, not all; method: immunoSEQ multiplex PCR. The sample comprises under 150,000 clones, around 78% of which are singletons, and around 1.9% rests with the top ten. What was sequenced was PBMCs. Receptors were obtained from a woman aged 45-59 years in good health and CMV-seronegative.

The chain combines TRBV18 with TRBJ1-5; 7 nucleotides line up with TRBD1. V lost 8 bases and J lost 4; bases outside the gene matches: 5. CDR3 length: 13 amino acids. Looked up from germline, CDR1 is KGHSH and CDR2 is LQKENI. CDR3 sequence (DNA): TGTGCCAGCCAACAGGGGAAAAATCAGCCCCAGCATTTT. It codes for CASQQGKNQPQHF.

This chain connects TRBV21-1 to TRBJ2-1; the table's D call, TRBD1, was not checked against the DNA. TRBV21-1 is reported as a pseudogene. The length of the CDR3 is 15 residues. CDR3 residues: CASSKITGTYNEQFF. In DNA, the CDR3 is TGTGCCAGCAGCAAAATTACAGGGACCTACAATGAGCAGTTCTTC.

The rearrangement joins TRBV9 to TRBJ1-4; D is unresolved. Trimming took 4 bases from V and 4 from J, leaving 8 bases between them. Germline lookup yields CDR1 SGDLS and CDR2 YYNGEE. The CDR3 has 13 amino acids. The CDR3 DNA follows: TGTGCCAGCAGCCGCGGGAGTAATGAAAAACTGTTTTTT. It encodes CASSRGSNEKLFF.

The chain recombines TRBV7-9 with TRBJ1-1; TRBD1 is a possible D gene (5 bases). The V end lost 11 bases, the J end lost 4 bases, and 11 bases lay between the germline ends. There are 11 residues in the CDR3. Germline V gives CDR1 SEHNR, CDR2 FQNEAQ (reference sequence). CDR3 in amino acids: CAGGEGTEAFF. Written as DNA, the CDR3 is TGTGCCGGGGGGGAGGGCACTGAAGCTTTCTTT.

This chain connects TRBV2 to TRBJ1-2; possible D gene TRBD1, 6 bases. This CDR3 region has 13 residues. Germline V gene data show CDR1 as SNHLY and CDR2 as FYNNEI. V gave up 5 bases and J gave up 6 bases, with 13 bases separating them. The CDR3 DNA reads TGTGCCAGCAGTTTACAGGGAAGGGATGGCTACACCTTC. Its protein is CASSLQGRDGYTF.

The sample holds a few counts of this clone. In DNA, the CDR3 is TGTGCCATCAGTGAGTCCTCTCCGACAGGCCGAACGCAGTATTTT. This encodes CAISESSPTGRTQYF. The chain has TRBV10-3 and TRBJ2-3, with D perhaps TRBD1 (6 bases). Germline loops: CDR1 ENHRY, CDR2 SYGVKD. V shed 0 bases and J shed 9 bases, with 16 bases lying between them. The CDR3 runs 15 residues.

For this clone: At one end the junction does not follow the germline gene, possibly because of a read error. The chain combines TRBV7-7 with TRBJ2-2; perhaps TRBD2 as D (5 bases). Germline V gene data show CDR1 as SSHAT and CDR2 as FNYEAQ (reference sequence). The CDR3 is 16 residues long. CDR3 amino acids: CASSPLLASNTGELFF. The CDR3 DNA reads as TGTGCTAGCAGCCCACTTCTAGCATCCAACACCGGGGAGCTGTTTTTT.

The CDR3 DNA reads TGTGCCAGCAGCCAACCTAGCGGACGCACAGATACGCAGTATTTT. Amino acid sequence: CASSQPSGRTDTQYF. This rearrangement joins TRBV14 to TRBJ2-3; 7 positions agree with TRBD2. J lost 1 base, V lost 2 bases, and 3 bases had no gene match. The CDR3 is 15 amino acids. In germline, CDR1 is SGHDN, CDR2 FVKESK. Supplemented by reference TRBV14 and TRBJ2-3, the full variable domain reads EAGVTQFPSHSVIEKGQTVTLRCDPISGHDNLYWYRRVMGKEIKFLLHFVKESKQDESGMPNNRFLAERTGGTYSTLKVQPAELEDSGVYFCASSQPSGRTDTQYFGPGTRLTVL.

As regards this clone: Other nucleotide sequences in the sample specify the same CDR3. J is TRBJ2-3 and V is TRBV4-2, with TRBD2 matching over 7 bases. The CDR3 runs 15 residues. The germline gives CDR1 LGHNA, CDR2 YNFKEQ. The junction had 4 bases not matched to a gene; V was cut back by 1 base and J by 3 bases. CDR3 protein: CASSQVGGSTDTQYF. CDR3 coding DNA: TGTGCCAGCAGCCAAGTAGGCGGGAGTACAGATACGCAGTATTTT.

The chain is built from TRBV6-5 and TRBJ2-3; 9 positions agree with TRBD2. V was clipped by 3 bases and J by 5 bases; unmatched bases: 3. The CDR3 extends over 14 amino acids. Germline V lookup: CDR1 MNHEY, CDR2 SVGAGI. CDR3 coding DNA: TGTGCCAGCAGTTATCTAGCGGGGAGAGATACGCAGTATTTT. Protein product: CASSYLAGRDTQYF.

The J gene is TRBJ2-1, the V gene TRBV4-2; D possibly corresponds to TRBD2 (5 bases). CDR3 size: 14 residues. Germline CDR1 LGHNA, CDR2 YNFKEQ. Trimming cost V 1 base and J 7 bases, with 11 bases left between them. The CDR3 is CASSQVGDRNEQFF. CDR3 nucleotides: TGTGCCAGCAGCCAAGTGGGAGATAGGAATGAGCAGTTCTTC.

This chain uses TRBV7-2 with TRBJ2-2; unclear D gene. The CDR3 contains 12 residues. V lost 5 bases and J lost 3, with 4 bases in between. Looked up from germline, CDR1 is SGHTA and CDR2 is FQGNSA. The CDR3 protein is CASSPHTGELFF. The CDR3 nucleotides read TGTGCCAGCAGCCCTCACACCGGGGAGCTGTTTTTT.

Comments on this clone: Because the CDR3's place on the DNA is in doubt, the DNA is left out and the CDR3 is given as listed by TCRdb. The chain has TRBV7-2 and TRBJ2-5; the table's D gene call, TRBD2, was not cross checked with the DNA. CDR1 is SGHTA and CDR2 is FQGNSA in the germline V gene. The CDR3 is 19 amino acids in total, end residues counted. The CDR3 sequence is CASSLDASGNFRGRETQYF.

The chain couples TRBV11-2 to TRBJ2-3; 10 bases map to TRBD2. With 5 bases clipped from V and 1 base from J, the junction kept 9 bases outside the gene matches. The CDR3 contains 17 residues. Germline assignment: CDR1 SGHAT and CDR2 FQNNGV. CDR3 sequence: CASSPTTGTSGTDTQYF. In nucleotides, the CDR3 is TGTGCCAGCAGCCCCACTACCGGGACTAGCGGCACAGATACGCAGTATTTT.

This chain connects TRBV4-1 to TRBJ1-1, with a tentative D call TRBD1 (5 bases). V lost 3 bases to trimming and J lost 0 bases, with 8 bases between them. This CDR3 has 14 residues. From germline, CDR1 is MGHRA and CDR2 YSYEKL. The CDR3 DNA sequence: TGCGCCAGCAGCCAGCTGACAGTGAACACTGAAGCTTTCTTT. It yields the protein CASSQLTVNTEAFF.

The chain links TRBV4-3 to TRBJ1-4; unclear D gene. Trimming pared 0 bases from V and 0 bases from J, leaving 8 bases between. CDR1 and CDR2 (germline): LGHNA, YSLEER. The length of the CDR3 is 16 residues. The CDR3 DNA reads as TGCGCCAGCAGCCAAGACGGGATTTCAACTAATGAAAAACTGTTTTTT. Protein sequence: CASSQDGISTNEKLFF.

The chain recombines TRBV9 with TRBJ2-1; 10 bases line up with TRBD2. The trim removed 4 bases at V and 4 bases at J, leaving 11 bases unmatched. The CDR3 runs to 17 residues. Germline CDR1 and CDR2: SGDLS and YYNGEE. CDR3 loop: CASSSRPGTSVYNEQFF. The CDR3 DNA follows: TGTGCCAGCAGCTCTCGACCCGGGACTAGCGTATACAATGAGCAGTTCTTC.

Concerning this clone: Relative to the germline gene, one junction end is altered; a read error may explain this. This sequence joins TRBV6-5 and TRBJ1-2, with 7 bases matching TRBD1. The CDR3 is 13 residues long. The V gene's germline CDR1 is MNHEY and CDR2 SVGAGI. The CDR3 is CASSSLRDREPLF. The CDR3 region has the DNA TGTGCCAGCAGTTCTCTACGCGACAGGGAGCCTCTCTTC.

The J gene is TRBJ1-4, the V gene TRBV6-1; TRBD1 aligns across 7 bases. The CDR3 is made up of 16 amino acids. J lost 4 bases, V lost 0 bases, and 5 bases had no gene match. Germline values: CDR1 MNHNS, CDR2 SASEGT. For the CDR3, the DNA is TGTGCCAGCAGTGAAGCCGCGGGACAGTTTAATGAAAAACTGTTTTTT. This encodes CASSEAAGQFNEKLFF.

V is TRBV29-1 and J is TRBJ2-1, with D perhaps matching TRBD2 (6 bases). The CDR3 is made up of 13 amino acids. CDR1 and CDR2 (germline): SQVTM, ANQGSEA. Here the CDR3 reads CTLGRDSYNEQFF. For the CDR3, the DNA is TGCACACTCGGGCGGGACTCCTACAATGAGCAGTTCTTC.

The V gene is TRBV18, the J gene TRBJ2-7; 9 bases align to TRBD2. Per germline, CDR1 KGHSH and CDR2 LQKENI. The V gene end was trimmed by 4 bases and the J gene end by 0 bases; junction bases not matched to a gene: 7. The CDR3 runs 16 residues. The CDR3 is CASSRGSGGDSYEQYF. The CDR3, as DNA: TGTGCCAGCTCACGTGGTAGCGGGGGAGACTCCTACGAGCAGTACTTC. The whole variable domain, remainder taken from reference TRBV18 and TRBJ2-7, is NAGVMQNPRHLVRRRGQEARLRCSPMKGHSHVYWYRQLPEEGLKFMVYLQKENIIDESGMPKERFSAEFPKEGPSILRIQQVVRGDSAAYFCASSRGSGGDSYEQYFGPGTRLTVT.

The V and J genes are TRBV14 and TRBJ1-2, with D possibly TRBD1 on 5 matching bases. Trimming removed 3 bases at V and 9 bases at J, with 17 bases between. Germline-derived CDR1 and CDR2 are SGHDN and FVKESK. This CDR3 has 14 amino acids. The CDR3 sequence: CASSQNGVGVRYTF. The DNA for the CDR3 is TGTGCCAGCAGCCAGAACGGTGTAGGGGTCCGCTACACCTTC.

The gene calls are TRBV4-1 and TRBJ1-2; no reliable D call. CDR1 and CDR2 from the germline V gene are MGHRA and YSYEKL. The V gene lost 0 bases and the J gene lost 2 bases, with 7 bases spanning the gap. This CDR3 has 14 amino acids. In nucleotides, the CDR3 is TGCGCCAGCAGCCAAGATATGAGAAACTATGGCTACACCTTC. This encodes CASSQDMRNYGYTF.

J is TRBJ1-2 and V is TRBV5-1; perhaps TRBD1 as D (5 bases). V lost 5 bases, J lost 0 bases, and 14 bases lay in between. Germline CDR1 and CDR2: SGHRS and YFSETQ. The CDR3 contains 15 residues. The DNA of the CDR3 is TGCGCCAGCAGGGAAGGGACTTTGGCTAACTATGGCTACACCTTC. This gives the protein CASREGTLANYGYTF.